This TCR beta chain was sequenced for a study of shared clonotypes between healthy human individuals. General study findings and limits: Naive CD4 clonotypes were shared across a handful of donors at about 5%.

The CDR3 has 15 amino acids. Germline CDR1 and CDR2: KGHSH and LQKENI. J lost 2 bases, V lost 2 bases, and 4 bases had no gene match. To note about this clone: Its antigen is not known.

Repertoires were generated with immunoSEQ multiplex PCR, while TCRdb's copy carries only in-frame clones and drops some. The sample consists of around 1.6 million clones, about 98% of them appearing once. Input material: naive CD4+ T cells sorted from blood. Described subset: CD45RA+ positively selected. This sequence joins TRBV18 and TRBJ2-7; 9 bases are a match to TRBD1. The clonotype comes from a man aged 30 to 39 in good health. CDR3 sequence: CASSPGTGITYEQYF. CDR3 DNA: TGTGCCAGCTCACCAGGGACAGGGATTACCTACGAGCAGTACTTC.